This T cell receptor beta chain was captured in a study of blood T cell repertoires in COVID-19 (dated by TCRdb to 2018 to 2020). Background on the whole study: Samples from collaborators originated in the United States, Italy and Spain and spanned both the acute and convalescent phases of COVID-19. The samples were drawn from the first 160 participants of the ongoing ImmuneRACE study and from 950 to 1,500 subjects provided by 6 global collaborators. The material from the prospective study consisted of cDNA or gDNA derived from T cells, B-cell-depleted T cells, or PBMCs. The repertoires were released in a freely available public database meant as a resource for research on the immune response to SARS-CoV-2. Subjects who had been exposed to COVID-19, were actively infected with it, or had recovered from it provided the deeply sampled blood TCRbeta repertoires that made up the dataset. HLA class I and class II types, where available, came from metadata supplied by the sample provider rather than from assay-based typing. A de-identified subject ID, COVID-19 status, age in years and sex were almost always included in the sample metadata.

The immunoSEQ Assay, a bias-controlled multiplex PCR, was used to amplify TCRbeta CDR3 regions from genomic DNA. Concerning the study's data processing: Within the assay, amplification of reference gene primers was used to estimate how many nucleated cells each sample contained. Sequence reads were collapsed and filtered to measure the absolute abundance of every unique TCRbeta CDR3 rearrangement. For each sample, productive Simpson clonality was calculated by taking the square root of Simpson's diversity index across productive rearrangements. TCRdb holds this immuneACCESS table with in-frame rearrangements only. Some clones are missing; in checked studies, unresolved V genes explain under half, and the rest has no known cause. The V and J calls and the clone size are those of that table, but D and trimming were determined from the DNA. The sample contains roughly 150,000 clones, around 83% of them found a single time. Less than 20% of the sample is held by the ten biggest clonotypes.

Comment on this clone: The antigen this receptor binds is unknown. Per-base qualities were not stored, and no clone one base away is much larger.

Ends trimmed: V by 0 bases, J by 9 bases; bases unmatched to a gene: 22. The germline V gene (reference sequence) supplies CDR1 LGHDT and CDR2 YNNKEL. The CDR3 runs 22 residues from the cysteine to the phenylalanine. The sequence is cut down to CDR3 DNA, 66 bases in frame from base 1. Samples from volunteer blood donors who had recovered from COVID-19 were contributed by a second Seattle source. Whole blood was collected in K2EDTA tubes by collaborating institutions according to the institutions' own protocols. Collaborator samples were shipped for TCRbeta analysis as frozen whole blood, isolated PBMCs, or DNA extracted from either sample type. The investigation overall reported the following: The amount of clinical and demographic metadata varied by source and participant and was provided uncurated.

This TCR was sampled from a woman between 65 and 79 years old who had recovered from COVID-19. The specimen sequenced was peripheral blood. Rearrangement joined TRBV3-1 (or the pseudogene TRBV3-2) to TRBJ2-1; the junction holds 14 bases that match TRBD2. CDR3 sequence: CASSQDSTTSGRAPLLYGEQFF. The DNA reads TGTGCCAGCAGCCAAGATAGTACGACTAGCGGGAGGGCCCCTCTTTTGTATGGTGAGCAGTTCTTC.